This TCR beta chain comes out of a study of T cells in Graves' hyperthyroidism and ophthalmopathy. Germline CDR1 is SGHVS and CDR2 is FQNEAQ. V lost 1 base and J lost 9; bases outside the gene matches: 10. This CDR3 region has 15 residues. With respect to this clonotype: Antigen unknown.

Study-level results: The majority of expanded thyroid clonotypes above 0.001 also appeared in blood. Classification by a 13 V-J model distinguished ophthalmopathy from stable hyperthyroidism. Onset of ophthalmopathy came a median 6.5 months after the model predicted it.

Amplification of TCR beta CDR3 regions used RNA as the template. HTBI primers drove first-round RT-PCR of the TCR CDR3. A single record per CDR3 protein comes from TCRdb applying MiXCR to the multiplex PCR reads. Of 480,000 or so distinct CDR3 sequences listed, 40% to 50% are singletons. What was sequenced was peripheral blood or thyroid tissue (not recorded which). The chain employs TRBV7-8 and TRBJ2-3; 7 bases agree with TRBD2. The TCR was taken from an adult woman with Graves' disease, either hyperthyroidism or ophthalmopathy (not recorded which). The CDR3 spells CASSLGGGRAGTQYF. CDR3 in DNA: TGTGCCAGCAGCTTAGGGGGAGGGAGGGCAGGCACGCAGTATTTT.